The source of this T cell receptor beta chain is a study of response to subunit inactivated influenza vaccine (dated by TCRdb to the late 2010s). Regarding the research as a whole: Deep quantitative T cell receptor repertoire profiling was used in the study to track responses to a trivalent subunit inactivated influenza vaccine.

The paper's findings and limits, for the study overall: It was suggested by the authors that each seasonal influenza vaccination may recruit only a limited number of new T cells.

This clonotype was observed a handful of times. Its antigen target is currently unknown. There are no base qualities to consult, and no much larger clone falls within one base. The CDR3 runs 13 amino acids, cysteine and phenylalanine included. Only the CDR3 DNA is retained, 39 bases long and in frame from the first base. Germline trimming amounts to 8 bases on V and 7 bases on J, with 6 as the count of junction bases outside the gene matches. CDR1 and CDR2 are read off the germline V gene (reference sequence) as MNHEY and SMNVEV. The method was RT-PCR. Sequencing was performed on an Illumina HiSeq 2500. TCRdb cleaned the public reads at Q25 with fastp, built clones with MiXCR and kept in-frame beta chains. Identical CDR3 protein sequences are pooled into one entry, listed with their most common genes and DNA. For this sample there are about 500,000 distinct CDR3 sequences; approximately 15% appear just once. The ten largest make up roughly 3.1% of the sample.

This sequence originates from a man between 50 and 70 years old who received an inactivated influenza vaccine. Donor details come from another sample of the same person, matched by shared clones. The sequence joins TRBV27 to TRBJ2-7; 12 bases in between match TRBD2. The sample here was CD4+ T cells sorted from PBMCs, taken about 24 months after vaccination. For the CDR3, the sequence is CASRTSGTGEQYF. The DNA sequence follows: TGTGCCAGCCGGACTAGCGGGACCGGTGAGCAGTACTTC.